This T cell receptor (beta chain) was recovered during a study of beta chain features in type 1 diabetes. Whole-study context: Patients did not differ from healthy donors in age, gender or cell yield.

Populations isolated by sorting all had purity greater than 95%. Germline lookup yields CDR1 SGHRS and CDR2 YFSETQ. CDR3 length equals 14 residues. With 4 bases removed from V and 4 bases from J, the gap between germline ends came to 14 bases. This clone was counted only a few times. cDNA synthesis used the whole RNA isolate, giving expressed TCRB sequences. Sequencing used immunoSEQ multiplex PCR; TCRdb keeps in-frame clones, though not all of them. Of under 950,000 clones listed, around a sixth are singletons. The V call is TRBV5-1, the J call TRBJ2-5, with D possibly TRBD1 on 6 matching bases. This clonotype was sampled from a woman aged 18 to 35 in good health. Sequenced material: naive CD4+ T cells from blood. The CDR3 DNA reads as TGCGCCAGCAGCGGCGGACAGTGGGTAGAGACCCAGTACTTC. Its protein product is CASSGGQWVETQYF.